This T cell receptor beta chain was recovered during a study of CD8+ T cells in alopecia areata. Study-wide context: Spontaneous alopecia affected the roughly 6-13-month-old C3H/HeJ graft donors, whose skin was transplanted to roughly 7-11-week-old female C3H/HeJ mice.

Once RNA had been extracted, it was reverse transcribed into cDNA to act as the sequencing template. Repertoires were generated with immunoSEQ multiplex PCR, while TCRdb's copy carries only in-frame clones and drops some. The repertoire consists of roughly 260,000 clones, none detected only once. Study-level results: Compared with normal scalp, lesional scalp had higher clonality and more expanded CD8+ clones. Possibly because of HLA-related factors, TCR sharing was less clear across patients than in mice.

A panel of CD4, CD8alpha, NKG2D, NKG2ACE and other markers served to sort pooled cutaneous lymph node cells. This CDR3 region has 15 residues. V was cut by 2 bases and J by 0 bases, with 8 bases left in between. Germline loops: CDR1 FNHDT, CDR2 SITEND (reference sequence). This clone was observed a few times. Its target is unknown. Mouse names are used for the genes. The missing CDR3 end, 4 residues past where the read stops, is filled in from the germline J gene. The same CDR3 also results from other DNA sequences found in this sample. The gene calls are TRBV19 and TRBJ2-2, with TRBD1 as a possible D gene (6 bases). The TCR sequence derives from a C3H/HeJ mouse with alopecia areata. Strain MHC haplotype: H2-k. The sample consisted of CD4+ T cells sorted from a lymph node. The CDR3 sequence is CASSIRTANTGQLYF. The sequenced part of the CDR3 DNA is TGTGCCAGCAGTATCCGGACAGCAAACACCGGG.